A single sample gave rise to the 23 T cell receptor beta chains below, sequenced in a study of T cells in women clearing cervical HPV infection (dated by TCRdb to 2016 to 2019). Library method: the immunoSEQ multiplex PCR assay. TCRdb limited this immuneACCESS table to in-frame rearrangements with V and J called. A share of clones is missing; checked studies link under half to unresolved V genes, and the rest is unexplained. The table for this sample lists some 31,000 clones. The ten largest clones represent approximately 6.8% of the sample. The sequencing sample was made of blood buffy coat. These receptors came from a woman aged 18 to 75 with a cervical HPV16 infection that either progressed to CIN3+ or cleared (not recorded which).

In regard to this clone: The CDR3 end lies 3 residues beyond the end of the read and is filled in from the germline J gene. The chain links TRBV19 to TRBJ1-4; 8 bases agree with TRBD1. V shed 9 bases and J 8 bases; nucleotides not matched to a gene: 14. The CDR3 totals 15 residues. Per germline, CDR1 LNHDA and CDR2 SQIVND (reference sequence). The CDR3 DNA, read in part, is TGTGCCAGCGCAATGGACCCACAGGGGGACGAAAAA. Its protein product is CASAMDPQGDEK. The entire CDR3 protein is CASAMDPQGDEKLFF. Full variable domain (missing parts from reference TRBV19 and TRBJ1-4): DGGITQSPKYLFRKEGQNVTLSCEQNLNHDAMYWYRQDPGQGLRLIYYSQIVNDFQKGDIAEGYSVSREKKESFPLTVTSAQKNPTAFYLCASAMDPQGDEKLFFGSGTQLSVL.

As regards this clone: The CDR3 extends 3 residues past the end of the read, so its final part is completed from the germline J gene. V is TRBV12-3 or TRBV12-4 and J is TRBJ2-5, with D perhaps matching TRBD1 (6 bases). There are 15 residues in the CDR3. Trimming removed 5 bases from V and 5 bases from J, with 18 bases in between. This chain's CDR3 is CASSDRRKGRETQYF. The covered CDR3 bases are TGTGCCAGCAGTGACAGGAGGAAAGGGCGTGAGACC.

About this clone itself: Sequencing ends 3 residues short of the CDR3 end; the germline J gene provides the rest. This chain connects TRBV7-3 to TRBJ2-2; the match to TRBD2 covers 9 bases. V shed 2 bases and J 7 bases; nucleotides not matched to a gene: 8. Germline lookup yields CDR1 SGHTA and CDR2 FQGTGA. The CDR3 contains 16 residues. The sequenced CDR3 bases are TGTGCCAGCAGCTTATTTGCGGGGGGGCGTCACGGGGAG. Encoded protein: CASSLFAGGRHGE. The whole CDR3 is CASSLFAGGRHGELFF.

A note on this clone: The observed sequence ends 3 residues before the CDR3 terminus, with the missing tail filled in from the germline J gene. V is TRBV19 and J is TRBJ2-4; D may be TRBD2 (7 bases). This CDR3 has 15 amino acids. Germline V lookup: CDR1 LNHDA, CDR2 SQIVND (reference sequence). CDR3 loop: CASSIIRGEASGQYF. Partial CDR3 DNA: TGTGCCAGTAGTATAATCAGGGGCGAGGCTAGCGGT. Full variable domain (missing parts from reference TRBV19 and TRBJ2-4): DGGITQSPKYLFRKEGQNVTLSCEQNLNHDAMYWYRQDPGQGLRLIYYSQIVNDFQKGDIAEGYSVSREKKESFPLTVTSAQKNPTAFYLCASSIIRGEASGQYFGAGTRLSVL.

Turning to this clone: Read coverage stops 3 residues before the CDR3 terminus; the germline J gene supplies the remainder. The rearrangement uses TRBV7-8 and TRBJ1-3; D is unclear. Germline values: CDR1 SGHVS, CDR2 FQNEAQ. V was cut by 5 bases and J by 4 bases, with 12 bases left in between. CDR3 length equals 14 residues. The CDR3 bases that were read are TGTGCCAGCAGCCAACAAATGAGGGGAAACACC. Its translation: CASSQQMRGNT. The full-length CDR3 reads as CASSQQMRGNTIYF.

A remark on this clone: The CDR3 end lies 3 residues beyond the end of the read and is filled in from the germline J gene. The chain couples TRBV18 to TRBJ2-2; D may be TRBD1 (6 bases). Germline values: CDR1 KGHSH, CDR2 LQKENI. There are 16 residues in the CDR3. CDR3 DNA (partial): TGTGCCAGCTCAAGGGGAGCAGGGACACGCGGTGAAAAG. Its protein product is CASSRGAGTRGEK. The CDR3 as a whole reads CASSRGAGTRGEKLFF.

A word on this clone: The read is 3 residues too short to cover the CDR3 end, so that end is filled in from the germline J gene. The chain is built from TRBV20-1 and TRBJ1-5; no definite D call. The CDR3 length is 15 residues. CDR1 and CDR2 from the germline V gene are DFQATT and SNEGSKA (reference sequence). The ends were cut back, 3 bases at V and 2 bases at J, with 14 bases in the middle. CDR3: CSASPSSLGNQPQHF. Partial CDR3 DNA: TGCAGTGCTAGCCCCAGTAGCCTGGGCAATCAGCCC.

On this clone itself: The missing CDR3 end, 3 residues past where the read stops, is filled in from the germline J gene. This rearrangement joins TRBV20-1 to TRBJ1-1; D remains ambiguous. The CDR3 is 13 residues long. Germline CDR1 reads DFQATT; CDR2 reads SNEGSKA (reference sequence). V was trimmed by 3 bases and J by 2 bases, leaving 10 bases between them. CDR3 sequence reads: CSARNQANTEAFF. The DNA read from the CDR3 is TGCAGTGCTAGGAACCAGGCCAACACTGAA.

Comments on this clone: The read stops 3 residues short of the end of the CDR3; the missing end is completed from the germline J gene. The chain uses TRBV5-1 and TRBJ2-3, with D perhaps matching TRBD2 (6 bases). V was trimmed by 0 bases and J by 0 bases, leaving 17 bases between them. The germline CDR1 and CDR2 sequences are SGHRS and YFSETQ. CDR3 length equals 18 residues. The CDR3: CASSLEFAGRFSTDTQYF. The sequenced part of the CDR3 DNA is TGCGCCAGCAGCTTGGAATTTGCGGGGAGGTTCAGCACAGATACG.

Points on this clone: The CDR3 extends 3 residues past the end of the read, so its final part is completed from the germline J gene. This chain uses TRBV7-2 with TRBJ1-2; weak D call: TRBD1 (5 bases). Germline assignment: CDR1 SGHTA and CDR2 FQGNSA. The length of the CDR3 is 14 residues. Trimming pared 1 base from V and 2 bases from J, leaving 8 bases between. The CDR3 loop is CASSLGGGNYGYTF. The sequenced CDR3 bases are TGTGCCAGCAGCTTAGGCGGGGGAAACTATGGC.

Details on this clone: Read data end 3 residues before the CDR3 end; the end is taken from the germline J gene. The V and J genes are TRBV24-1 and TRBJ1-2, with a weak D call TRBD1 (5 bases). CDR1 and CDR2 from the germline V gene are KGHDR and SFDVKD. Deletions cut 4 bases from V and 3 bases from J, with 20 bases between. This CDR3 has 17 residues. The CDR3 is CATSERARDFGDYGYTF. The part of the CDR3 DNA that was read is TGTGCCACCAGTGAGCGAGCCCGGGACTTCGGCGACTATGGC.

Comments on this clone: Coverage ceases 3 residues before the CDR3 finishes, and the germline J gene fills in the end. The rearrangement joins TRBV7-6 to TRBJ1-6; D not certain. The CDR3 is 15 residues long. From germline, CDR1 is SGHVS and CDR2 FNYEAQ. Trimming stripped 4 bases from V and 6 bases from J, with 13 bases between. CDR3 DNA, as far as it was read: TGTGCCAGCAGCTCCCTGACACGGGGTAATTCACCC. Translated, it gives CASSSLTRGNSP. The full-length CDR3 reads as CASSSLTRGNSPLHF.

Comments on this clone: The CDR3 is cut off 3 residues early in the read; its end comes from the germline J gene. V usage is TRBV2 and J usage is TRBJ1-5, with TRBD1 identical over 7 bases. J lost 2 bases, V lost 2 bases, and 3 bases had no gene match. Germline V gene lookup returns CDR1 SNHLY and CDR2 FYNNEI. This CDR3 has 15 amino acids. The part of the CDR3 DNA that was read is TGTGCCAGCAGTGAAAGAACAGGGGGCAATCAGCCC. As protein: CASSERTGGNQP. The full CDR3 is CASSERTGGNQPQHF.

A note on this clone: The observed sequence ends 3 residues before the CDR3 terminus, with the missing tail filled in from the germline J gene. The chain has TRBV5-6 and TRBJ2-2; possibly TRBD1 for D (6 bases). The length of the CDR3 is 15 residues. Trimming left V 1 base short and J 5 bases short, with 12 bases between. Looked up from germline, CDR1 is SGHDT and CDR2 is YYEEEE. The covered CDR3 bases are TGTGCCAGCAGCTTGTGGGCAGGGGATACCGGGGAG. Translated, it gives CASSLWAGDTGE. The full CDR3 is CASSLWAGDTGELFF. The full variable domain, completed using reference TRBV5-6 and TRBJ2-2, is DAGVTQSPTHLIKTRGQQVTLRCSPKSGHDTVSWYQQALGQGPQFIFQYYEEEERQRGNFPDRFSGHQFPNYSSELNVNALLLGDSALYLCASSLWAGDTGELFFGEGSRLTVL.

Of note for this clone: The DNA ends 3 residues before the CDR3 does, and the rest of the CDR3 is filled in from the germline J gene. J is TRBJ2-7 and V is TRBV20-1, with 8 nucleotides matching TRBD2. The germline V gene encodes CDR1 DFQATT and CDR2 SNEGSKA (reference sequence). The CDR3 runs to 13 residues. Germline trimming cut 6 bases from V and 5 bases from J; bases unmatched to any gene: 9. The part of the CDR3 DNA that was read is TGCAGTGCAAAAAAAGCGGGAGCTAACGAG. The encoded protein is CSAKKAGANE. The whole CDR3 sequence reads CSAKKAGANEQYF.

Comment on this clone: Read sequence stops 3 residues before the CDR3 end, and the germline J gene provides the missing end. The chain recombines TRBV7-2 with TRBJ2-7; 7 bases agree with TRBD2. This CDR3 has 15 residues. V trimming: 5 bases; J trimming: 3 bases; junction bases outside the gene matches: 10. Germline assignment: CDR1 SGHTA and CDR2 FQGNSA. This CDR3 is CASSPRTSVLYEQYF. The part of the CDR3 DNA that was read is TGTGCCAGCAGCCCAAGGACTAGTGTACTCTACGAG.

In the case of this clone: The read finishes 3 residues shy of the CDR3 end, and the germline J gene is used to complete it. The rearrangement links TRBV6-4 to TRBJ2-3; 10 nucleotides align to TRBD1. Germline CDR1 reads MRHNA; CDR2 reads SNTAGT. CDR3 length: 18 amino acids. V was pared by 4 bases and J by 3 bases, with 13 bases of the junction left unmatched. CDR3 bases read: TGTGCCAGCAGTGCCTCCTTCCTTCGGGACAGGGGAACAGATACG. The encoded protein is CASSASFLRDRGTDT. The entire CDR3 is CASSASFLRDRGTDTQYF.

Points on this clone: The CDR3 end lies 3 residues beyond the end of the read and is filled in from the germline J gene. This rearrangement joins TRBV7-8 to TRBJ1-5; D may be TRBD1 (5 bases). The V gene's germline CDR1 is SGHVS and CDR2 FQNEAQ. This CDR3 region has 16 residues. Trimming left V 1 base short and J 0 bases short, with 10 bases between. CDR3 bases read: TGTGCCAGCAGCTTAGATGAGGGGCATAGCAATCAGCCC. Its translation is CASSLDEGHSNQP. The whole CDR3 protein reads CASSLDEGHSNQPQHF.

Notes on this clone: The DNA ends 3 residues before the CDR3 does, and the rest of the CDR3 is filled in from the germline J gene. The V and J genes are TRBV7-9 and TRBJ2-7, with 7 bases aligning to TRBD1. Germline CDR1 is SEHNR and CDR2 is FQNEAQ (reference sequence). This CDR3 is built from 15 residues. With V trimmed by 5 bases and J by 4 bases, 11 bases remained unmatched. The CDR3 bases that were read are TGTGCCAGCAGCGCAACAGGGGCCCCCTTTTACGAG. It specifies CASSATGAPFYE. The full CDR3 sequence reads CASSATGAPFYEQYF.

To note about this clone: Sequencing ends 3 residues short of the CDR3 end; the germline J gene provides the rest. The J gene is TRBJ1-1, the V gene TRBV7-6; 11 bases map to TRBD1. The CDR3 contains 17 residues. Trimming cost V 4 bases and J 3 bases; bases outside gene matches: 10. Germline V gene data show CDR1 as SGHVS and CDR2 as FNYEAQ. The CDR3 protein is CASSSWTGGFSYTEAFF. CDR3 DNA (partial): TGTGCCAGCAGCTCCTGGACAGGGGGCTTTTCCTACACTGAA.

As concerns this clone: The CDR3 is cut off 3 residues early in the read; its end comes from the germline J gene. This sequence joins TRBV10-3 and TRBJ2-7, with 10 bases fitting TRBD1. CDR3 size: 14 residues. With 10 bases clipped from V and 3 bases from J, the junction kept 9 bases outside the gene matches. Germline V gene lookup returns CDR1 ENHRY and CDR2 SYGVKD. The CDR3 is CATGTGTGVYEQYF. The covered CDR3 bases are TGTGCCACCGGAACGGGGACAGGGGTCTACGAG.

On this clone: Read data end 3 residues before the CDR3 end; the end is taken from the germline J gene. The chain has TRBV18 and TRBJ2-3, with 8 bases identical to TRBD1. CDR1 is KGHSH, CDR2 LQKENI, per germline. CDR3 size: 17 residues. CDR3 in amino acids: CASSPPAVGRGQETQYF. CDR3 DNA (partial): TGTGCCAGCTCACCACCGGCAGTGGGCAGGGGGCAAGAGACG.

As for this clone: The sequenced fragment ends 3 residues before the CDR3 boundary, so the rest is inferred from the germline J gene. This chain connects TRBV19 to TRBJ2-4, with TRBD1 identical over 7 bases. This CDR3 contains 15 residues. Per the germline V gene, CDR1 is LNHDA and CDR2 is SQIVND (reference sequence). The CDR3 protein is CASSPRQGSHYGQYF. CDR3 bases read: TGTGCCAGTAGTCCCCGACAGGGCTCTCACTATGGT. Combining the CDR3 with reference TRBV19 and TRBJ2-4 gives the whole variable domain DGGITQSPKYLFRKEGQNVTLSCEQNLNHDAMYWYRQDPGQGLRLIYYSQIVNDFQKGDIAEGYSVSREKKESFPLTVTSAQKNPTAFYLCASSPRQGSHYGQYFGAGTRLSVL.